This T cell receptor (beta chain) derives from a study of cytomegalovirus exposure and HLA in healthy donors. Study-wide findings and caveats: Confirmation in vitro established that three CMV-associated chains were specific for CMV antigens. For cytomegalovirus status, the classifier reportedly gave diagnoses with high specificity and sensitivity.

To note about this clone: Its antigen is currently unknown.

Using immunoSEQ multiplex PCR, the repertoire was profiled, and TCRdb retains in-frame clones only, with some absent. The sample records fewer than 150,000 clones, more than 75% being singletons. This receptor was taken from a man younger than 35 in good health and CMV-seronegative. The sequencing sample was made of PBMCs.

Here the CDR3 DNA reads TGTGCCAGCATAACGCGAAGTGGCCTAGCGTACAATGAGCAGTTCTTC. Protein product: CASITRSGLAYNEQFF. The genes are TRBV5-6 and TRBJ2-1, with D perhaps matching TRBD2 (6 bases). This CDR3 is built from 16 residues. Deletions cut 6 bases from V and 4 bases from J, with 20 bases between. Germline values: CDR1 SGHDT, CDR2 YYEEEE.